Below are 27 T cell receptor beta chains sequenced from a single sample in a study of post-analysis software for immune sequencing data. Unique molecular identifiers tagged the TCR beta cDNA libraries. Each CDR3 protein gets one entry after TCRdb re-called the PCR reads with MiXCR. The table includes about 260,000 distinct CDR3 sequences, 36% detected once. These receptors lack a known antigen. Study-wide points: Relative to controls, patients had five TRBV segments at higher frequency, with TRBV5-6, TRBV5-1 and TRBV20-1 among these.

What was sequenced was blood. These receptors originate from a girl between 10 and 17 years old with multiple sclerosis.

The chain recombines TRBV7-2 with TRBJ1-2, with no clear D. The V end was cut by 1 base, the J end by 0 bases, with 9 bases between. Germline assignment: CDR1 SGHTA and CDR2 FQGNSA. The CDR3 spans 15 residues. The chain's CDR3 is CASSLVVSSNYGYTF. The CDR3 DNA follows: TGTGCCAGCAGCTTAGTAGTTAGCTCTAACTATGGCTACACCTTC.

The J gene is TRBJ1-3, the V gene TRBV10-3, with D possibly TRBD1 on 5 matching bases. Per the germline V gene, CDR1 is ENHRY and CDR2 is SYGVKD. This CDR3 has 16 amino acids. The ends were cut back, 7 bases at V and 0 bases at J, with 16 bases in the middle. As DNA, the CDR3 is TGTGCCATCATCCCATCCGCGGGGCTCTCTGGAAACACCATATATTTT. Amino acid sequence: CAIIPSAGLSGNTIYF.

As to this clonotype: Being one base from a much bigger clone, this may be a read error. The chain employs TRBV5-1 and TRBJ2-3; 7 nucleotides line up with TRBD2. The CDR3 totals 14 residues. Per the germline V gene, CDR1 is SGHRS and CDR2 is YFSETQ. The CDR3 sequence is CTSSLALAEDTQYF. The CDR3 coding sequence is TGCACCAGCAGCTTGGCTCTAGCGGAAGATACGCAGTATTTT.

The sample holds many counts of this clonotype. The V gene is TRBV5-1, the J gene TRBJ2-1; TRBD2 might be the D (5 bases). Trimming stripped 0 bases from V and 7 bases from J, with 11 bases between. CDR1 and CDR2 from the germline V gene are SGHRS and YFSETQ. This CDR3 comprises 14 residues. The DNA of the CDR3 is TGCGCCAGCAGCTTGGAGCGGCCAAGGAATGAGCAGTTCTTC. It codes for CASSLERPRNEQFF. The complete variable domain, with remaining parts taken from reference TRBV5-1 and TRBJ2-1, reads KAGVTQTPRYLIKTRGQQVTLSCSPISGHRSVSWYQQTPGQGLQFLFEYFSETQRNKGNFPGRFSGRQFSNSRSEMNVSTLELGDSALYLCASSLERPRNEQFFGPGTRLTVL.

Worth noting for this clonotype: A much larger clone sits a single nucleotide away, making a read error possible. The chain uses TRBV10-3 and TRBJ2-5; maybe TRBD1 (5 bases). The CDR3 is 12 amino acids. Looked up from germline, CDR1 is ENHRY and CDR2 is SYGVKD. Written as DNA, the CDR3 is TGTGCCGTCAGTGGCAGGGAAGAGACCCAGTACTTC. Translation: CAVSGREETQYF.

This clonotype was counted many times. The CDR3 nucleotides read TGTGCCAGTAGTCCGGGACAGGGGACCAAAAACATTCAGTACTTC. Encoded protein: CASSPGQGTKNIQYF. This sequence joins TRBV19 and TRBJ2-4; 10 nucleotides line up with TRBD1. The CDR3 has 15 residues. CDR1 and CDR2 from the germline V gene are LNHDA and SQIVND (reference sequence). After removal of 5 bases from V and 2 bases from J, the junction contained 3 bases not matched to a gene.

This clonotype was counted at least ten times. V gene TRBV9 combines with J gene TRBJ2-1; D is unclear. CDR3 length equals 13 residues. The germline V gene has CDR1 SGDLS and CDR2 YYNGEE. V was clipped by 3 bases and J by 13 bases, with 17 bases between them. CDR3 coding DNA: TGTGCCAGCAGCGCCGACTTTAAACGGCAACAGTTCTTC. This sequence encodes CASSADFKRQQFF.

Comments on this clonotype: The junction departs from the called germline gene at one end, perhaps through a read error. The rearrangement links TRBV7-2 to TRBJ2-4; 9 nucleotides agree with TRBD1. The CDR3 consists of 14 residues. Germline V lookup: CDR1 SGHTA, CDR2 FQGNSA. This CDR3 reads CASSVAQGADIQYF. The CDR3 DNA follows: TGTGCCAGCAGCGTAGCACAGGGGGCGGACATTCAGTACTTC.

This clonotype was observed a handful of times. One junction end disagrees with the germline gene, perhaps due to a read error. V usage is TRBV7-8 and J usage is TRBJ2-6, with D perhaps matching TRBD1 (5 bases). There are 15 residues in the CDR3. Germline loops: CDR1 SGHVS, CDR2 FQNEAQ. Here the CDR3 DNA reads TGTGCCAGCAGCTTTCGGTCCTCTGGGGCCAACGTCCGGACTTTC. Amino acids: CASSFRSSGANVRTF.

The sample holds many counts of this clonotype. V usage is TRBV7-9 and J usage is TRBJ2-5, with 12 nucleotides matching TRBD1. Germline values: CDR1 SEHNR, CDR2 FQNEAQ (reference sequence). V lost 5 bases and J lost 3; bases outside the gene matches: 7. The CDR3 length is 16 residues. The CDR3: CASSKGTGGVKETQYF. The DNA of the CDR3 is TGTGCCAGCAGCAAAGGGACAGGGGGCGTGAAAGAGACCCAGTACTTC.

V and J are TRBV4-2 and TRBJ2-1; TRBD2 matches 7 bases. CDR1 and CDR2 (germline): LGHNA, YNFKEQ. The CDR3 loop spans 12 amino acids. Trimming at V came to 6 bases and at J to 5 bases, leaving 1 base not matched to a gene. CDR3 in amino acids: CASRGTNNEQFF. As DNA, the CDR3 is TGTGCCAGCAGGGGGACTAACAATGAGCAGTTCTTC.

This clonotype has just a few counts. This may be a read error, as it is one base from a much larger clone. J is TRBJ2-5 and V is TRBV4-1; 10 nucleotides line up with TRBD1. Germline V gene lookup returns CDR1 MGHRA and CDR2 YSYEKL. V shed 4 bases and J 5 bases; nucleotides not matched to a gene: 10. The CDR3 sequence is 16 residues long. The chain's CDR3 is CASSPSGTGALETQYF. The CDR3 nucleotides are TGCGCCAGCAGCCCCTCCGGGACAGGGGCTCTCGAGACCCAGTACTTC.

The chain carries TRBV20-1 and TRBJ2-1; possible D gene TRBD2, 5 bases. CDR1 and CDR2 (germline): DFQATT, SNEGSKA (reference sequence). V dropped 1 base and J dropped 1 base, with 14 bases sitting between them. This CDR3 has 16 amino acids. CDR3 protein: CSARGLDSKSYNEQFF. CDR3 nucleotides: TGCAGTGCTAGAGGGTTGGACTCGAAGTCCTACAATGAGCAGTTCTTC.

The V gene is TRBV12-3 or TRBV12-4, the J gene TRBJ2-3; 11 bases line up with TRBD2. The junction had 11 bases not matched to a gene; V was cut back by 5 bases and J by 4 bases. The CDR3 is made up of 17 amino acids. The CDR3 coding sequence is TGTGCCAGCAGTATTACTAGCGGGAGACTAAGCGCAGATACGCAGTATTTT. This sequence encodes CASSITSGRLSADTQYF.

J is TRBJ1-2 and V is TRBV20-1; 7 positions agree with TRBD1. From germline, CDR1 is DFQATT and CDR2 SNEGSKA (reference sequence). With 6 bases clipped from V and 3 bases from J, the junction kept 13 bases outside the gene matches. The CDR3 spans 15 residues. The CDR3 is CSADIPTGMDYGYTF. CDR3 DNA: TGCAGTGCCGATATTCCGACAGGGATGGACTATGGCTACACCTTC.

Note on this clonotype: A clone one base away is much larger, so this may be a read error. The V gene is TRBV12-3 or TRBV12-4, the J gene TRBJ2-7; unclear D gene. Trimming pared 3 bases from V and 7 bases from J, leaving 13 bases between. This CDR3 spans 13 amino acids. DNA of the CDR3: TGTGCCAGCAGTTTCAACTTCAACAATGAGCAGTACTTC. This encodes CASSFNFNNEQYF.

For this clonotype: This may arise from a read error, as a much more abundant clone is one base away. DNA for the CDR3: TGTGCCAGCAGTTTATTACAGGACAATAAGCAGTTCTTC. This gives the protein CASSLLQDNKQFF. The J gene is TRBJ2-1, the V gene TRBV28, with D perhaps TRBD1 (5 bases). The CDR3 loop spans 13 amino acids. Per the germline V gene, CDR1 is MDHEN and CDR2 is SYDVKM. Filled out from reference TRBV28 and TRBJ2-1, the complete variable domain reads DVKVTQSSRYLVKRTGEKVFLECVQDMDHENMFWYRQDPGLGLRLIYFSYDVKMKEKGDIPEGYSVSREKKERFSLILESASTNQTSMYLCASSLLQDNKQFFGPGTRLTVL.

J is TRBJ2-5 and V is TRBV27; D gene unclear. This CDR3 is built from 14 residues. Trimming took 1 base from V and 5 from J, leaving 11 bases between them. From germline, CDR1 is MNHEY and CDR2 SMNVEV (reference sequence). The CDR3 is CASSLLGGSETQYF. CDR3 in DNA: TGTGCCAGCAGTTTATTAGGTGGGTCGGAGACCCAGTACTTC.

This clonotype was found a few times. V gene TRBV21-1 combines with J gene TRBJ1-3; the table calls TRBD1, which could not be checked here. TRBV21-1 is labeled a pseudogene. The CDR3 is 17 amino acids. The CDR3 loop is CASSNGDRGVSGNTIYF. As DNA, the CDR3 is TGTGCCAGCAGCAACGGGGACAGGGGCGTCTCTGGAAACACCATATATTTT.

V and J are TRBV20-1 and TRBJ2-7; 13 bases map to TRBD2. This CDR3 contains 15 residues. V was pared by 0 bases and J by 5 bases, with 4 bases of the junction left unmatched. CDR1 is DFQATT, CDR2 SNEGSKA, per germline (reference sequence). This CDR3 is CSAREEGLAGDEQYF. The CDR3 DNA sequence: TGCAGTGCTAGAGAGGAAGGACTAGCGGGAGACGAGCAGTACTTC.

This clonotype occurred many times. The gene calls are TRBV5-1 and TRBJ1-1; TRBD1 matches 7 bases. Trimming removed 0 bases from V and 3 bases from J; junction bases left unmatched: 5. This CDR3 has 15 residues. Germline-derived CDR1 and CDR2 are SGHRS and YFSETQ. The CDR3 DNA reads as TGCGCCAGCAGCTTGGCGGCCAGGGGGGACACTGAAGCTTTCTTT. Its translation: CASSLAARGDTEAFF.

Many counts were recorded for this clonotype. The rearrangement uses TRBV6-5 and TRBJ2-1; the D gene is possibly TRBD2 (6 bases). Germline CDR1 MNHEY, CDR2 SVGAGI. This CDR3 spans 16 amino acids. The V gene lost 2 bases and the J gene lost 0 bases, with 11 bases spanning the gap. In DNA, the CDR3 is TGTGCCAGCAGTTACCCACGGGGGAACTCCTACAATGAGCAGTTCTTC. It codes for CASSYPRGNSYNEQFF.

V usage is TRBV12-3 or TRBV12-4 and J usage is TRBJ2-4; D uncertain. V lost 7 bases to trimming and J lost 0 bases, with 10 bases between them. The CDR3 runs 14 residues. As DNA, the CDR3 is TGTGCCAGCACCGCGGATGTAGCCAAAAACATTCAGTACTTC. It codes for CASTADVAKNIQYF.

CDR3 in DNA: TGCGCCAGCAGCTTGGGACAGGGAAGAGATACGCAGTATTTT. It is translated as CASSLGQGRDTQYF. V and J are TRBV5-1 and TRBJ2-3, with TRBD1 matching over 7 bases. Germline values: CDR1 SGHRS, CDR2 YFSETQ. V was clipped by 0 bases and J by 5 bases; unmatched bases: 3. This CDR3 has 14 residues. The full variable domain, its missing parts supplied by reference TRBV5-1 and TRBJ2-3, is KAGVTQTPRYLIKTRGQQVTLSCSPISGHRSVSWYQQTPGQGLQFLFEYFSETQRNKGNFPGRFSGRQFSNSRSEMNVSTLELGDSALYLCASSLGQGRDTQYFGPGTRLTVL.

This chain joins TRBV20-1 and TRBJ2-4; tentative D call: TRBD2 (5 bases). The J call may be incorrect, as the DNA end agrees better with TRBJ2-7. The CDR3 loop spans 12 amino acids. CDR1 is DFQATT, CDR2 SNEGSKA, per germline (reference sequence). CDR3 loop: CSARRAAYEQYF. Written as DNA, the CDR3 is TGCAGTGCTAGGAGGGCGGCCTACGAGCAGTACTTC.

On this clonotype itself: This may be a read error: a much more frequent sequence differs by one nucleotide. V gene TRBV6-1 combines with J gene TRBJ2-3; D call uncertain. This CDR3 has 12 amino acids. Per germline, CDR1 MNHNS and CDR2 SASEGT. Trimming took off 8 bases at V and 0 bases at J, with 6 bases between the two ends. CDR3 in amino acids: CASDPSTDTQYF. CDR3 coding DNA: TGTGCCAGCGATCCGAGCACAGATACGCAGTATTTT.

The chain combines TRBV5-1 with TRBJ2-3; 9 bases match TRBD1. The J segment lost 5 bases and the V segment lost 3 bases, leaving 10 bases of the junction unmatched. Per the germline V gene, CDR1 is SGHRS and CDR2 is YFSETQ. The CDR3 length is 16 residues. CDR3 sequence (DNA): TGCGCCAGCAGCTCGGCGTGGACAGGGGTTGGAGATACGCAGTATTTT. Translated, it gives CASSSAWTGVGDTQYF.